This T cell receptor beta chain originates from a study of blood T cell repertoires in COVID-19 (dated by TCRdb to the early 2020s). Concerning the study at large: The collaborator samples originated in the United States, Italy and Spain and spanned the acute and convalescent phases of COVID-19. Subjects who had been exposed to COVID-19, were actively infected with it, or had recovered from it provided the deeply sampled blood TCRbeta repertoires that made up the dataset. A freely available public database, intended as a resource for researchers studying the immune response to SARS-CoV-2, is where the repertoires were released. The sample metadata nearly always contained a de-identified subject ID, COVID-19 status, age in years and sex. The samples were drawn from two sources: the first 160 participants of the ongoing ImmuneRACE study, and 1,254 subjects contributed by 6 global collaborators. The material from the prospective study consisted of cDNA or gDNA derived from T cells, B-cell-depleted T cells, or PBMCs. Where HLA class I and class II types were available, the types were taken from metadata supplied by the sample provider, not from assay-based typing.

As for this clone: This clone's antigen is unknown. There are no base qualities to consult, and no much larger clone falls within one base.

TCRbeta CDR3 regions were amplified from genomic DNA by means of the immunoSEQ Assay, a bias-controlled multiplex PCR. The published analysis was carried out like this. The number of nucleated cells in each sample was estimated by amplification of reference gene primers within the assay. Sequence reads were collapsed and filtered to measure the absolute abundance of every unique TCRbeta CDR3 rearrangement. For each sample, productive Simpson clonality was calculated as the square root of Simpson's diversity index across productive rearrangements. TCRdb obtained this table from immuneACCESS and retained in-frame rearrangements with V and J assigned. These tables miss some clones; where compared with another copy, unresolved V genes account for less than half of the shortfall, and the remainder is unexplained. Clone size and V and J calls were adopted from that table, with D and trimming inferred from the DNA. The sample yields 30,000 to 45,000 clones; approximately 90% were counted once. The ten most abundant clones make up roughly 5% of the sample.

Study-wide conclusions, independent of this receptor: Clinical and demographic metadata were provided uncurated, with the amount varying by source and participant.

Whole blood was collected in K2EDTA tubes by collaborating institutions according to the institutions' own protocols. For TCRbeta analysis, collaborators shipped samples in one of three forms: frozen whole blood, isolated PBMCs, or DNA extracted from either of those sample types. Taken from cysteine to phenylalanine, the CDR3 has 15 residues. The entry retains the CDR3 DNA only, 45 bases that are in frame from base 1. In this chain, TRBV12-2 is recombined with TRBJ2-7; the DNA was not used to check the table's D call, TRBD1. TRBV12-2 is noted as a pseudogene. Sequenced material: peripheral blood. The TCR comes from a human donor in a cohort sampled during active COVID-19. In nucleotide form, the sequence is TGTGCAAGTCGCCCAGGCCAGGTTATATCCTACGAGCAGTACTTC. This gives the protein CASRPGQVISYEQYF.